What follows is one TCR beta chain and its context. The antigen is undetermined. The record originates from a study of T cell responses to AZD1222 COVID-19 vaccine. Study outcomes and limitations: Spike-specific TCR breadth and depth rose after two AZD1222 doses. Donors skewed white British and female; clonal diversity was possibly underestimated. At baseline, just a handful of AZD1222 recipients tested seropositive.

Germline V gene data show CDR1 as SEHNR and CDR2 as FQNEAQ (reference sequence). Trimming removed 8 bases from V and 2 bases from J; junction bases left unmatched: 8. The CDR3 covers 14 residues. Assay: immunoSEQ multiplex PCR; the TCRdb copy retains only in-frame clones and omits some. The table includes about 97,000 clones, about 90% detected once. Sequences were derived from peripheral blood, sampled on day 0 of AZD1222 vaccination. This receptor was identified in an adult in good health. V is TRBV7-9 and J is TRBJ2-5; the match to TRBD1 covers 7 bases. The CDR3 DNA sequence: TGTGCCAGCTCAAGGGACAGTGCACAAGAGACCCAGTACTTC. Its protein product is CASSRDSAQETQYF.